Detailed here is one T cell receptor beta chain. The clone's antigen remains unknown. Base qualities are not provided; no much larger clone lies one nucleotide away. The sample is drawn from a study of cytomegalovirus exposure and HLA in healthy donors (dated by TCRdb to about 2017). About the investigation overall: An earlier analysis of fewer than 750 of the donors reported 276 Gb of sequence data and around 100 million unique TCR beta sequences obtained from roughly 180 million T cells. An early release that covered fewer than 800 HLA-typed donors contained around 300 gigabases of sequencing data and tens of millions of unique TCR sequences. The genetic ancestry cluster associated with self-reported Caucasian donors included 81% of the 398 genotyped donors. The study was designed to test whether signatures of past pathogen exposure could be identified by cataloging public T cell receptors. Using immunosequencing, the study profiled T cell repertoires from 550 to 750 subjects and related those repertoires to cytomegalovirus serostatus. In addition to the first cohort of approximately 670 subjects, a separate validation cohort of some 120 different subjects was used. To predict cytomegalovirus infection status, the study combined high-throughput TCR immunosequencing, statistical association of individual TCRs with disease status, and machine learning. A later analysis re-analyzed previously published TCR beta repertoires from approximately 670 donors and added high-resolution HLA genotyping to study TCR occurrence patterns. In the later analysis, no new phenotypic data were used to find candidate immune exposures; instead, reliance was placed on TCR beta sequences and their occurrence across donors. In an earlier analysis of 550 to 700 of the donors, high-throughput TCR beta sequencing was used to judge whether each TCR beta V gene segment behaved as functional or pseudogenic. Donor age, sex, ethnicity and CMV serostatus were collected together with the repertoire data. A later genetic analysis used genome-wide SNP genotypes for about three fifths of the roughly 700 donors, treating that subset as a discovery cohort. All discovery cohort repertoires had been generated using a single sequencing platform. HLA typing included class I and class II loci at four-digit resolution. The number of typed donors differed by locus: roughly 629-640 for A, B, C, DRB1 and DQB1; 522 for DQA1; approximately 600 for DPA1; and roughly 490 for DPB1. Because of strong linkage in the cohort, 4 to 6 DR-DQ haplotypes were treated as single units for association and clustering. Across some 400 genotyped donors of the cohort, an average of approximately 240,000 unique TCR beta nucleotide sequences per donor were sequenced, and 15% to 20% of those sequences were non-productive. Broader findings and caveats from the paper: Presence/absence analyses assumed roughly uniform sequencing depth across donors, an assumption that may not hold. The authors suggested that the approach could potentially be generalized to other disease states and immunological phenotypes. Because some donors lacked HLA typing at each locus, the association tests relied only on the typed subset. The sequencing pipeline was judged likely to have produced a cluster of highly shared sequence variants as a technical artifact. In a later analysis, HLA-associated TCR beta chains were found to be more clonally expanded and to have lower generation probabilities than equally common non-associated chains. In an earlier analysis of over 550 of the donors, most TCR beta V segments were observed in productive rearrangements about 90% or about 30% of the time, broadly matching IMGT annotations. The study gave a list of under 200 TCR beta chains associated with cytomegalovirus. A further reported finding was that TCR beta sequences accurately predicted the HLA-A and HLA-B alleles for most subjects in the first cohort. When HLA alleles, especially DR and DQ, strongly co-occurred, attributing TCR associations to individual alleles was difficult. The classifier was reported to diagnose cytomegalovirus status with high specificity and sensitivity in both the original cohort and the validation cohort. V-gene and J-gene trimming of TCR beta chains was associated with a missense DCLRE1C variant in a later genetic analysis, and the association was replicated in an independent cohort. Immune exposure information for the cohort was limited to CMV serostatus. Linkage disequilibrium might explain the correlated functional status among segregating V segments, but an unknown experimental factor could not be excluded. While some public TCRs were present in many individuals, most TCR sequences turned up only very rarely across donors. A few of the identified cytomegalovirus-associated TCR beta chains were confirmed in vitro to be specific for cytomegalovirus antigens. In a later genetic analysis, fewer N-insertions in productive TCRs were reported among donors in an Asian-associated ancestry cluster than the 666-donor mean. At a false discovery rate of 0.05, a later analysis linked approximately 18,000 TCR beta sequences to specific HLA alleles. A later analysis found that most CMV-associated TCR beta chains appeared HLA-restricted, with HLA associations seemingly driven largely by CMV exposure. Some IMGT-functional V segments, including TRBV6-2 and TRBV6-3, could not be told apart with the 87-base-pair reads, so those segments were excluded. Because counts were too low, about 15 rarely observed V segments, including chromosome 9 orphons, were left out of the earlier analysis of 587 of the donors. A later analysis found that TCR association rates varied across HLA loci, with DRB1 alleles showing the most associated TCRs and HLA-C alleles the fewest. A later analysis reported that several top co-occurrence clusters appeared linked to parvovirus B19, influenza, CMV and Epstein-Barr virus. The cohort was sequenced for TCR beta chains only, and without alpha or paired-chain data the features that could be detected were limited.

From cysteine to phenylalanine, the CDR3 is 13 amino acids long. Here the CDR3 DNA is all that survives: 39 bases in frame from base 1. The germline V gene (reference sequence) provides CDR1 SEHNR and CDR2 FQNEAQ. The junction carries 13 bases between V and J, which are trimmed by 5 bases and 6 bases respectively. The cohort consisted of hundreds of healthy bone marrow donors. All cohort members were sampled while nominally healthy, although unrecorded immune exposures were likely present. The donor was CMV seropositive and belonged to the group of around 300 seropositive cohort members. A peripheral blood sample was provided by each donor, and peripheral blood mononuclear cells were used for TCR beta sequencing. The Qiagen DNeasy Blood Extraction Kit was used to extract genomic DNA from the blood cell samples. Library generation was performed with the immunoSEQ multiplex PCR assay. For the multiplex PCR, a mixture combining 60 forward primers for TCR Vbeta segments and 13 reverse primers for TCR Jbeta segments was used. A multiplex PCR assay on genomic DNA amplified the CDR3 region of rearranged TCR beta genes. The amplified TCR beta libraries were sequenced on the Illumina HiSeq System as 87-base-pair reads. In the original analysis: A later analysis counted about 80 million unique TCR beta chains across the 550 to 750 repertoires, and 9 million to 14 million of these chains were shared by at least two donors. Raw reads were error-corrected and collapsed into unique sequences with a nearest-neighbor algorithm that merged closely related sequences to remove PCR and sequencing errors. Alignment of CDR3 sequences to IMGT reference sequences was used to assign V, D and J gene segments. For a sequence to be retained, at least a six-nucleotide match to both a V gene segment and a J gene segment was required. Rearrangements were called productive when the CDR3 lacked stop codons and stayed in frame with V and J; all others were non-productive. CDR3 was defined according to IMGT convention as the region running from the second conserved V-encoded cysteine to the conserved J-encoded phenylalanine. The earlier analysis of 450 to 750 of the donors excluded any sequence lacking an unambiguous match to a single V gene segment. An earlier analysis of 587 of the donors called V segments functional above 56.7% productive rearrangements and segregating when the between-donor standard deviation exceeded 5%. A statistical classification framework was developed to diagnose cytomegalovirus status using the catalog of TCR beta chain sequences. In a later analysis, TCR nucleotide sequences were compared against IMGT/GENE-DB human TR gene sequences so that V and J genes could be assigned. A later analysis assigned CDR3 sequences and most-parsimonious VDJ recombination scenarios with the TCRdist pipeline. A later analysis defined each TCR beta chain by its CDR3 amino acid sequence plus V-gene family, and excluded reads lacking a unique V-gene family. As a way to deal with suspected cross-contamination and a sequencing artifact, a later analysis dropped roughly 600 nucleotide sequences that were highly shared and had low generation probability. For each public chain, a later analysis derived a clonal expansion index from normalized ranks of inferred template counts within each repertoire. A later analysis computed generation probabilities with a VDJ recombination model fitted to out-of-frame rearrangements, and checked the results against IGoR. In a later analysis, hypergeometric tests were used to score TCR-TCR, TCR-HLA and TCR-CMV co-occurrence, with a repertoire-size bias correction applied to TCR pairs. False discovery rates were estimated in a later analysis by permuting HLA or CMV assignments 20 times. In a later analysis, co-occurring TCRs were grouped using DBSCAN, and TCRdist sequence similarity was added for clustering within HLA-allele-positive subsets. For co-occurrence clustering, repertoires with fewer than 30,000 or more than 120,000 public chains were excluded, along with five repertoires with anomalous nucleotide sharing. Drawn from immuneACCESS, this table holds only the in-frame rearrangements with V and J called that TCRdb kept. Clones are partly lost; checked studies trace under half to an unresolved V gene and leave the rest unexplained. V and J calls and clone size follow that table, whereas D and trimming were derived from the DNA. A total of roughly 120,000 clones appear in this sample, 60% to 70% of them only once. Nearly 9.5% of the sample belongs to the ten largest clones.

This sequence was found in a woman aged 40 to 49 in good health and CMV-seropositive. Sequenced input: PBMCs. The chain employs TRBV7-9 and TRBJ1-2; a tentative D match to TRBD1 spans 6 bases. CDR3 reads: CASSIRDKNGYTF. The DNA sequence is TGTGCCAGCAGCATTCGGGACAAAAATGGCTACACCTTC.